This T cell receptor beta chain was identified in a study of Tregs in tolerant kidney transplant recipients. Study observations and caveats: Activated donor B cell expansion appeared to reveal the most relevant donor-specific TCRbeta repertoire. Biological reproducibility was not directly addressed, but technical replication error appeared minimal. Findings come from small patient numbers and require larger validation.

CD4+CD25+CD127- Tregs, CD4+CD25- non-Tregs, CD4 and CD8 cells were sorted. With respect to this clone: The target antigen is unknown.

Profiling relied on immunoSEQ multiplex PCR, and the TCRdb table lists in-frame clones only, not all of them. The sample carries about 240,000 clones, about 80% recorded once. Germline V gives CDR1 MNHNS, CDR2 SASEGT. Trimming took 0 bases from V and 1 from J, leaving 8 bases between them. The CDR3 extends over 15 amino acids. The sequenced material came from CD4+ T cells from blood. The genes are TRBV6-1 and TRBJ2-3; weak D call: TRBD2 (5 bases). The source of this sequence is a human donor in good health. CDR3 protein: CASSEAGDGTDTQYF. The CDR3 DNA is TGTGCCAGCAGTGAAGCGGGAGACGGCACAGATACGCAGTATTTT.